This TCR beta chain was retrieved from a study of blood T cell repertoires in COVID-19 (dated by TCRdb to the early 2020s). Describing the broader study: Collaborator samples came from the United States, Italy and Spain and covered acute and convalescent phases of COVID-19. The material from the prospective study consisted of cDNA or gDNA derived from T cells, B-cell-depleted T cells, or PBMCs. Deeply sampled blood TCRbeta repertoires from subjects exposed to, actively infected with, or recovered from COVID-19 were included in the dataset. A freely available public database, intended as a resource for researchers studying the immune response to SARS-CoV-2, is where the repertoires were released. The samples were drawn from two sources: the first 160 participants of the ongoing ImmuneRACE study, and 950 to 1,500 subjects contributed by 6 global collaborators. Sample metadata almost always included a de-identified subject ID, COVID-19 status, age in years and sex. Where available, HLA class I and class II types were obtained from metadata supplied by the sample provider rather than from assay-based typing.

Each collaborating institution followed its own protocols to collect whole blood in K2EDTA tubes. For TCRbeta analysis, collaborators shipped samples as frozen whole blood, isolated PBMCs, or DNA extracted from either of those sample types. To note about this clone: Its cognate antigen has yet to be identified. Base qualities are not recorded, but no much larger clone differs from it by a single base.

The CDR3 covers 16 residues, taking in both the cysteine and the phenylalanine. The read is trimmed to its CDR3 DNA, 48 bases read in frame from base 1. The immunoSEQ Assay, a bias-controlled multiplex PCR, was used to amplify TCRbeta CDR3 regions from genomic DNA. Processing in the source paper ran as follows. Within the assay, amplification of reference gene primers was used to estimate how many nucleated cells each sample contained. Sequence reads were collapsed and filtered to measure the absolute abundance of every unique TCRbeta CDR3 rearrangement. Productive Simpson clonality was computed per sample as the square root of Simpson's diversity index over productive rearrangements. TCRdb's version of the immuneACCESS table is confined to in-frame rearrangements and falls short of the full clone set. An unresolved V gene accounts for under half of the shortfall where checked; the remainder is of unknown origin. That table is the source of V, J and clone size, and D and trimming were worked out from the DNA. The sample profile shows about 47,000 clones; 65% to 85% of them were found once. The ten largest account for roughly 1.5% of the sample.

Here is what the overall study found, with its caveats: How much clinical and demographic metadata was included differed by source and by participant, and the metadata was provided uncurated.

The chain links TRBV21-1 with TRBJ2-7; the table's D call of TRBD1 was not tested on the DNA. TRBV21-1 is annotated as a pseudogene. The clonotype originates from a middle-aged man with acute or convalescent COVID-19. The specimen was peripheral blood. The CDR3 is CASSKGPGQRSYEQYF. The nucleotide sequence reads TGTGCCAGCAGCAAAGGTCCGGGACAGAGGTCCTACGAGCAGTACTTC.